This T cell receptor (beta chain) is from a study of blood T cell repertoires in COVID-19. As for the study in general: Sites in the United States, Italy and Spain provided acute and convalescent COVID-19 samples. From T cells, B-cell-depleted T cells, or PBMCs came the material, which was cDNA or gDNA.

In the authors' workflow: Reference gene primer amplification gave nucleated cell count estimates. Sequencing was performed with immunoSEQ multiplex PCR; in TCRdb, only in-frame clones are kept and a portion is missing. The V and J calls and the clone size are those of that table, but D and trimming were determined from the DNA. This table has 200,000 or so clones, around four fifths appearing once. Seattle's cohort entered during active infection and was followed longitudinally. This clone was counted only a few times. The sequenced material came from peripheral blood. This clonotype was obtained from a man aged 55 to 70 with COVID-19, enrolled during active disease.

The CDR3 reads CASSGEGAEQFF. Here the CDR3 DNA reads TGTGCCAGCAGTGGTGAGGGTGCTGAGCAGTTCTTC. The chain recombines TRBV12-3 or TRBV12-4 with TRBJ2-1, with TRBD2 as a possible D gene (5 bases). V lost 5 bases and J 9 bases, leaving 11 bases between the germline ends. The CDR3 has 12 residues.